A selection of T cell receptor beta chains follows, all from one sample in a study of T-cell memory formation after mild COVID-19. TCRdb called the 5' RACE reads again in MiXCR, with one record for every CDR3 protein. The sample has fewer than 150,000 distinct CDR3 sequences; 11% to 15% are singletons. Specimen: PBMCs or a T cell subset sorted from them (not recorded which). Source of these receptors: an adult woman who had mild COVID-19 (a few samples of this study predate the infection). Cell type and time point are not known. CDR3s include the opening cysteine and the closing phenylalanine or tryptophan. The D gene is left open where the match is weak. The size field is filled for only some rows; it gives once, few, many or a size class.

len	v_gene	j_gene	d_gene	abundance	CDR3nt	CDR3aa
18	TRBV30	TRBJ1-3	NA	NA	TGTGCCTGGGGTTCGGAACTGGTCCAGGGTAATAGGAGAAACACCATATATTTT	CAWGSELVQGNRRNTIYF
14	TRBV27	TRBJ1-2	NA	NA	TGTGCCAGCAGTGGGGCGGGGGCCTCTTATGGCTACACCTTC	CASSGAGASYGYTF
16	TRBV15	TRBJ1-2	NA	few	TGTGCCACCAGCAGAGATTGGGCAGGGGACTCCTATGGCTACACCTTC	CATSRDWAGDSYGYTF
15	TRBV5-1	TRBJ2-2	NA	few	TGCGCCAGCAGCTTGGCCTCTCTAGAAACCGGGGAGCTGTTTTTT	CASSLASLETGELFF
14	TRBV4-2	TRBJ2-5	NA	many	TGTGCCAGCAGCCAAGAGGTGGGAATGGAGACCCAGTACTTC	CASSQEVGMETQYF
17	TRBV6-5	TRBJ2-3	NA	NA	TGTGCCAGCAGTCATTACCAGGGGGGAGGGAGCACAGATACGCAGTATTTT	CASSHYQGGGSTDTQYF
13	TRBV24-1	TRBJ2-1	NA	few	TGTGCCACCAGTGTTAGGGACTCGAATGAGCAGTTCTTC	CATSVRDSNEQFF
15	TRBV5-1	TRBJ1-2	NA	NA	TGCGCCAGCAGCAGATCCTCAGGCCAGGGATCTGGCTACACCTTC	CASSRSSGQGSGYTF
17	TRBV29-1	TRBJ2-3	TRBD2	few	TGCAGCGTTGAGGGACTAGCGGGAGGAGGTTTCACAGATACGCAGTATTTT	CSVEGLAGGGFTDTQYF
13	TRBV6-2/TRBV6-3	TRBJ1-1	NA	NA	TGTGCCAGCAGCCCCGGTTGGGGGACTGAAGCTTTCTTT	CASSPGWGTEAFF
14	TRBV19	TRBJ2-2	NA	few	TGTGCCAGTAGTGACCACGGGAACACCGGGGAGCTGTTTTTT	CASSDHGNTGELFF
13	TRBV4-1	TRBJ2-7	NA	many	TGCGCCAGCAGCGCGGAGGGTGCCTACGAGCAGTACTTC	CASSAEGAYEQYF
16	TRBV12-3/TRBV12-4	TRBJ1-3	NA	NA	TGTGCCAGCAGTTTAGGAAGCTTCCTCTCTGGAAACACCATATATTTT	CASSLGSFLSGNTIYF
14	TRBV5-4	TRBJ2-7	TRBD1	many	TGTGCCAGCAGCCCGGGGACAGGTGGCTACGAGCAGTACTTC	CASSPGTGGYEQYF
16	TRBV7-8	TRBJ1-5	TRBD1	NA	TGTGCCAGCAGCAACAGGGACAGGGCTTCGGGTCAGCCCCAGCATTTT	CASSNRDRASGQPQHF
12	TRBV6-5	TRBJ1-2	NA	few	TGTGCCAGCAGTTCTTACGGGGATGGCTACACCTTC	CASSSYGDGYTF
13	TRBV29-1	TRBJ2-7	NA	many	TGCAGCGTTGTTTCCCCGACTTCTTACGAGCAGTACTTC	CSVVSPTSYEQYF
12	TRBV12-3/TRBV12-4	TRBJ2-1	NA	NA	TGTGCCAGCACCGAGTATAGGAATGAGCAGTTCTTC	CASTEYRNEQFF
16	TRBV7-7	TRBJ2-1	NA	NA	TGTGCTAGCAGCTTAGAATGGGATCGCCCCTACAATGAGCAGTTCTTC	CASSLEWDRPYNEQFF
13	TRBV29-1	TRBJ2-2	NA	many	TGCAGCGGTTGGGACTGGGACACCGGGGAGCTGTTTTTT	CSGWDWDTGELFF
16	TRBV5-4	TRBJ2-1	NA	NA	TGTGCCAGCAGCCTCCGACTAGTTGGGTCTGGCAATGAGCAGTTCTTC	CASSLRLVGSGNEQFF
13	TRBV20-1	TRBJ2-4	NA	many	TGCAGTGCCCCCCTGCGCACTAAAAACATTCAGTACTTC	CSAPLRTKNIQYF
14	TRBV30	TRBJ2-1	TRBD2	few	TGTGCCTGGAGTGTATCTTGGCGGGAGTATGAGCAGTTCTTC	CAWSVSWREYEQFF
13	TRBV27	TRBJ1-1	TRBD1	NA	TGTGCCTCCCGGGACAGGGGTTACACTGAAGCTTTCTTT	CASRDRGYTEAFF
15	TRBV4-1	TRBJ2-2	TRBD1	few	TGCGCCAGCAGCCCGGGACAGGGGGCTTCCGGGGAGCTGTTTTTT	CASSPGQGASGELFF
14	TRBV7-9	TRBJ2-7	NA	many	TGTGCCAGCAGCTTTAGATTGGGCAGGGACGAGCAGTACTTC	CASSFRLGRDEQYF
13	TRBV7-6	TRBJ2-7	NA	NA	TGTGCCAGCAGCTTAGAAGAAACCTACGAGCAGTACTTC	CASSLEETYEQYF
13	TRBV27	TRBJ1-1	TRBD1	NA	TGTGCCAGCAGCCATTACAGGGGTTCGGAAGCTTTCTTT	CASSHYRGSEAFF
14	TRBV24-1	TRBJ2-2	TRBD2	NA	TGTGCCACGACTAGCGGGAGTCGTGACGGGGAGCTGTTTTTT	CATTSGSRDGELFF
16	TRBV21-1	TRBJ1-5	NA	NA	TGTGCCAGCAGCAAATGCCTAACAGGGGGCCAACAGCCCCAGCATTTT	CASSKCLTGGQQPQHF
15	TRBV5-1	TRBJ2-7	NA	NA	TGCGCCAGCAGCTTGAGGGTTTTGTTCGGCGACGAGCAGTACTTC	CASSLRVLFGDEQYF
13	TRBV18	TRBJ1-1	TRBD1	NA	TGTGCCAGCACAGACAGGGCCAACACTGAAGCTTTCTTT	CASTDRANTEAFF
11	TRBV5-6	TRBJ2-7	NA	few	TGTGCCAGCAGCGTCGGCTACGAGCAGTACTTC	CASSVGYEQYF
17	TRBV4-3	TRBJ2-5	NA	few	TGCGCCAGCAGCCAAGATGTCTTTCAGGGGCCCCAAGAGACCCAGTACTTC	CASSQDVFQGPQETQYF
15	TRBV19	TRBJ2-7	NA	NA	TGTGCCAGTAGTATCACGGCATCTCCCAACACCGAGCAGTACTTC	CASSITASPNTEQYF
14	TRBV7-9	TRBJ2-3	NA	NA	TGTGCCAGCAGTTCGGGATCGGGCACAGATACGCAGTATTTT	CASSSGSGTDTQYF
14	TRBV28	TRBJ1-1	NA	NA	TGTGCCAGCAGTATACACAGGGCGAACACTGAAGCTTTCTTT	CASSIHRANTEAFF
14	TRBV12-3/TRBV12-4	TRBJ1-2	NA	NA	TGTGCCAGCACCCAACAGGGACGGAACTATGGCTACACCTTC	CASTQQGRNYGYTF
13	TRBV29-1	TRBJ2-5	NA	few	TGCAGCGTTGAGAGGGCAGGGAAAGAGACCCAGTACTTC	CSVERAGKETQYF
12	TRBV7-2	TRBJ2-3	NA	NA	TGTGCCAGCAGCCCCACCGCGGATACGCAGTATTTT	CASSPTADTQYF
15	TRBV4-3	TRBJ1-3	NA	few	TGCGCCAGCAGCCAAGCTTACGGCTCTGGAAACACCATATATTTT	CASSQAYGSGNTIYF
16	TRBV12-3/TRBV12-4	TRBJ2-2	NA	many	TGTGCCAGCACCCCCCGGGCCGGAACGAGAACCGGGGAGCTGTTTTTT	CASTPRAGTRTGELFF
18	TRBV9	TRBJ2-5	TRBD2	few	TGTGCCAGCAGCGTAGCAGTAGCGGGGGGGAGTTACCAAGAGACCCAGTACTTC	CASSVAVAGGSYQETQYF
16	TRBV7-9	TRBJ2-3	TRBD2	NA	TGTGCCAGCAGCTATGGGACTAGCGGCTTCACAGATACGCAGTATTTT	CASSYGTSGFTDTQYF
13	TRBV7-3	TRBJ2-2	NA	NA	TGTGCCAGCAGCGCGGGACTTTTGGGGGAGCTGTTTTTT	CASSAGLLGELFF
16	TRBV12-5	TRBJ2-3	TRBD2	NA	TGTGCTAGTGGTTTGGCACCTAGCGGGAACCCAGATACGCAGTATTTT	CASGLAPSGNPDTQYF
15	TRBV19	TRBJ2-1	TRBD2	few	TGTGCCAGTAGTATCGCGGGAGGGACCTACAATGAGCAGTTCTTC	CASSIAGGTYNEQFF
15	TRBV4-3	TRBJ2-1	NA	NA	TGCGCCAGCAGCCAAGGGACGGGACGGTCGAATGAGCAGTTCTTC	CASSQGTGRSNEQFF
15	TRBV4-3	TRBJ1-5	NA	few	TGCGCCAGCAGCCGTAGCGACGGGAGCAATCAGCCCCAGCATTTT	CASSRSDGSNQPQHF
17	TRBV9	TRBJ2-7	TRBD1	few	TGTGCCAGCAACCGGGACAGGATTCGCAGGGCCTTCTACGAGCAGTACTTC	CASNRDRIRRAFYEQYF
14	TRBV4-3	TRBJ2-3	NA	few	TGCGCCAGCAGCCGGGCCGGGGGAATAGATACGCAGTATTTT	CASSRAGGIDTQYF
16	TRBV2	TRBJ1-5	NA	NA	TGTGCCAGCAGTGGACTCGCGAGAAGGAATGATCAGCCCCAGCATTTT	CASSGLARRNDQPQHF